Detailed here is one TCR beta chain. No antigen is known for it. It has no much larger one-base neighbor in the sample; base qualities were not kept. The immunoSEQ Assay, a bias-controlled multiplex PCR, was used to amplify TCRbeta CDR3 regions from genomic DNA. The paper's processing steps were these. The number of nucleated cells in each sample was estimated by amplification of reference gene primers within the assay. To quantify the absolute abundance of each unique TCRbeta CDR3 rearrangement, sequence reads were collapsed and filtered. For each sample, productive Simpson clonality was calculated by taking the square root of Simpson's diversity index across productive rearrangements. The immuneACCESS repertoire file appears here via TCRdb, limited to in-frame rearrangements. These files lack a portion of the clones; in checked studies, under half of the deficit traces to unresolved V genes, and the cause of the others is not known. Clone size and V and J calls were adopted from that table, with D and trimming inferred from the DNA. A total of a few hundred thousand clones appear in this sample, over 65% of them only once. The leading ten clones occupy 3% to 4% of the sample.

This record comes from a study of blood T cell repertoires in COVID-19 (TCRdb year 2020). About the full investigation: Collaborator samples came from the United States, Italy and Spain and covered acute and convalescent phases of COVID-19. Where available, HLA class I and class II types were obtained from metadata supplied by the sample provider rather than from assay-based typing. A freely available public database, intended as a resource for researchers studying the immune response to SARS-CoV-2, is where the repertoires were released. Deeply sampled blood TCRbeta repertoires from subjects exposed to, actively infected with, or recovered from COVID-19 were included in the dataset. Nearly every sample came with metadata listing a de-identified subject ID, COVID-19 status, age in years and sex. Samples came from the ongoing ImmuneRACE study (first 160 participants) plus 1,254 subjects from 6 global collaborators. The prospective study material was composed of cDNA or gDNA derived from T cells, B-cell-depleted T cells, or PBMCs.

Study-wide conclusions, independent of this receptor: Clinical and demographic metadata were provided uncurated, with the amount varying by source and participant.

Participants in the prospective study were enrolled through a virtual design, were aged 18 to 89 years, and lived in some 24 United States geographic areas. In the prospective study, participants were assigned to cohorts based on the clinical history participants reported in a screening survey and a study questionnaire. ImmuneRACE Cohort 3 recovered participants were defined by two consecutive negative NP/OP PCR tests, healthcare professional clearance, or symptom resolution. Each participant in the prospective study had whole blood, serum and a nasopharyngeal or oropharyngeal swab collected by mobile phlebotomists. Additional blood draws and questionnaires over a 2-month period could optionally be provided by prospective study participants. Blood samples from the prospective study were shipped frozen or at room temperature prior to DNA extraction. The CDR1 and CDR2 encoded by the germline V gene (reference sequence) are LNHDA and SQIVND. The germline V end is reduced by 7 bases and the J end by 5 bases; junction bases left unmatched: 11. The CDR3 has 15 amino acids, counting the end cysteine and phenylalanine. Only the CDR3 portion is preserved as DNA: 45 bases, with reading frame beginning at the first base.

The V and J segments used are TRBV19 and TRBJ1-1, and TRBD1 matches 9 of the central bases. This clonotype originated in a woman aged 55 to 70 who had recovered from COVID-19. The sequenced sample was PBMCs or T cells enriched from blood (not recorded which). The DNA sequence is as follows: TGTGCCAGTACTACCCGGGGACAGGGAAGAACTGAAGCTTTCTTT. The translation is CASTTRGQGRTEAFF.